Following are 25 T cell receptor beta chains from one sample sequenced in a study of blood T cells in healthy people across ages. A second about 6 to 11 cycle PCR used barcoded and J-beta primers. TCRdb used MiXCR to reprocess the 5' RACE reads, holding one entry per CDR3 protein. The sample shows just under 550,000 distinct CDR3 sequences, 24% of them seen only once. These data are also associated with another study on T cells of mothers and their children.

The specimen sequenced was blood. The source is a boy aged 5-17 years in good health.

This sequence joins TRBV7-2 and TRBJ2-7; 7 bases agree with TRBD2. This CDR3 has 15 amino acids. The germline gives CDR1 SGHTA, CDR2 FQGNSA. Trimming at V came to 0 bases and at J to 6 bases, leaving 8 bases not matched to a gene. The CDR3 DNA reads as TGTGCCAGCAGCTTAGCCGGGACTACCGGCCTCGAGCAGTACTTC. Protein: CASSLAGTTGLEQYF.

V usage is TRBV20-1 and J usage is TRBJ1-1, with D unclear. Per the germline V gene, CDR1 is DFQATT and CDR2 is SNEGSKA (reference sequence). The CDR3 extends over 10 amino acids. Trimming left V 3 bases short and J 8 bases short, with 7 bases between. For the CDR3, the DNA is TGCAGTGCTAGTCATGAAGAAGCTTTCTTT. Its protein is CSASHEEAFF.

This sequence joins TRBV20-1 and TRBJ2-1, with 9 bases identical to TRBD2. The V gene end was trimmed by 3 bases and the J gene end by 4 bases; junction bases not matched to a gene: 7. Germline V CDR1 and CDR2: DFQATT, SNEGSKA (reference sequence). The CDR3 spans 15 residues. CDR3 in amino acids: CSARDGTSPYNEQFF. The CDR3 DNA follows: TGCAGTGCTAGGGACGGGACTAGCCCTTACAATGAGCAGTTCTTC.

At least ten counts were recorded for this clonotype. V and J are TRBV29-1 and TRBJ1-2; 7 bases line up with TRBD1. The CDR3 has 12 amino acids. The junction had 7 bases not matched to a gene; V was cut back by 7 bases and J by 5 bases. The V gene's germline CDR1 is SQVTM and CDR2 ANQGSEA. CDR3: CSARQGLYGYTF. The DNA of the CDR3 is TGCAGCGCACGACAGGGTCTGTATGGCTACACCTTC.

The chain links TRBV7-9 to TRBJ1-2, with 7 bases identical to TRBD1. This CDR3 has 15 residues. The V gene end was trimmed by 5 bases and the J gene end by 0 bases; junction bases not matched to a gene: 6. Per the germline V gene, CDR1 is SEHNR and CDR2 is FQNEAQ (reference sequence). CDR3 bases: TGTGCCAGCAGCGCCGGACAGGCAGCTAACTATGGCTACACCTTC. Protein: CASSAGQAANYGYTF.

On this clonotype: At one boundary the junction diverges from the germline segment, which might be a read error. The genes are TRBV5-1 and TRBJ2-5; tentative D call: TRBD2 (7 bases). The end of the DNA is better explained by TRBJ2-7, so the J call may be wrong. CDR1 is SGHRS and CDR2 is YFSETQ in the germline V gene. The CDR3 is 15 residues long. CDR3: CTSSLGGGPTYEQYF. The CDR3 nucleotides are TGCACCAGCAGCTTGGGAGGGGGTCCGACCTACGAGCAGTACTTC.

V and J are TRBV7-2 and TRBJ2-3; D remains ambiguous. Trimming took 1 base from V and 1 from J, leaving 12 bases between them. The length of the CDR3 is 16 residues. Looked up from germline, CDR1 is SGHTA and CDR2 is FQGNSA. CDR3 in DNA: TGTGCCAGCAGCTTAGAGGCCAGCCTAGGCACAGATACGCAGTATTTT. Amino acids: CASSLEASLGTDTQYF. Full variable domain (outside the CDR3, taken from reference TRBV7-2 and TRBJ2-3): GAGVSQSPSNKVTEKGKDVELRCDPISGHTALYWYRQSLGQGLEFLIYFQGNSAPDKSGLPSDRFSAERTGGSVSTLTIQRTQQEDSAVYLCASSLEASLGTDTQYFGPGTRLTVL.

To note about this clonotype: A much larger clone differs from this one at a single base, so this may be a read error. This chain's CDR3 is CASSSGLISYNEQFF. As DNA, the CDR3 is TGTGCCAGCAGCTCCGGACTGATCTCCTACAATGAGCAGTTCTTC. The V gene is TRBV7-2, the J gene TRBJ2-1, with D possibly being TRBD2 (5 bases). Germline lookup yields CDR1 SGHTA and CDR2 FQGNSA. Trimming pared 4 bases from V and 0 bases from J, leaving 10 bases between. There are 15 residues in the CDR3.

J is TRBJ2-4 and V is TRBV7-2; D is possibly TRBD1 or TRBD2 (5 bases each). Germline CDR1 is SGHTA and CDR2 is FQGNSA. With 1 base removed from V and 5 bases from J, the gap between germline ends came to 12 bases. There are 15 residues in the CDR3. Here the CDR3 reads CASSLGWGRQNIQYF. The CDR3 DNA reads TGTGCCAGCAGCTTAGGCTGGGGACGTCAAAACATTCAGTACTTC.

This clonotype was observed once. V gene TRBV3-1 combines with J gene TRBJ2-1; a weak D match, TRBD2 (5 bases). V lost 0 bases and J 6 bases, leaving 9 bases between the germline ends. The CDR3 has 14 amino acids. In germline, CDR1 is LGHDT, CDR2 YNNKEL (reference sequence). The chain's CDR3 is CASSQDREANEQFF. The CDR3 DNA sequence: TGTGCCAGCAGCCAAGATCGGGAAGCCAATGAGCAGTTCTTC.

There are many counts of this clonotype. The V and J genes are TRBV6-4 and TRBJ2-3; 11 nucleotides match TRBD2. There are 15 residues in the CDR3. Per germline, CDR1 MRHNA and CDR2 SNTAGT. Unmatched junction bases numbered 0, after V lost 0 bases and J lost 4 bases. The CDR3 protein is CASSDSSGGADTQYF. In DNA, the CDR3 is TGTGCCAGCAGTGACTCTAGCGGGGGGGCAGATACGCAGTATTTT.

This clonotype has just a few counts. The chain recombines TRBV28 with TRBJ2-1; D is ambiguous. V lost 6 bases and J lost 2, with 17 bases in between. Looked up from germline, CDR1 is MDHEN and CDR2 is SYDVKM. This CDR3 spans 16 amino acids. In DNA form, the CDR3 reads TGTGCCAGCAGCCTAAGGTCGTTTTCCCCCTACAATGAGCAGTTCTTC. Translated: CASSLRSFSPYNEQFF.

The chain joins TRBV5-6 to TRBJ2-5; 11 bases line up with TRBD1. The assigned J gene may be wrong: the sequence end matches TRBJ2-7 better. In germline, CDR1 is SGHDT, CDR2 YYEEEE. The CDR3 extends over 15 amino acids. As DNA, the CDR3 is TGTGCCAGCAGCCGTGGACAGGGGGCCTCATACGAGCAGTACTTC. Its protein product is CASSRGQGASYEQYF.

The V call is TRBV19, the J call TRBJ2-5; D may be TRBD2 (5 bases). V was pared by 4 bases and J by 7 bases, with 19 bases between. The germline V gene encodes CDR1 LNHDA and CDR2 SQIVND (reference sequence). This CDR3 is built from 15 residues. For the CDR3, the DNA is TGTGCCAGTAGTACTGCCTTTGGACTCACTGGGACCCAGTACTTC. This translates into CASSTAFGLTGTQYF.

This clonotype has a handful of counts. This chain uses TRBV20-1 with TRBJ2-1; D remains ambiguous. This CDR3 is built from 9 residues. V lost 6 bases and J lost 5, with 2 bases in between. Per germline, CDR1 DFQATT and CDR2 SNEGSKA (reference sequence). The CDR3 DNA sequence: TGCAGTGCCCACAATGAGCAGTTCTTC. This gives the protein CSAHNEQFF.

The chain couples TRBV2 to TRBJ2-3; no reliable D call. There are 14 residues in the CDR3. The germline V gene encodes CDR1 SNHLY and CDR2 FYNNEI. The V gene lost 4 bases and the J gene lost 0 bases, with 8 bases spanning the gap. The CDR3 sequence is CASSAATSTDTQYF. The CDR3 region has the DNA TGTGCCAGCAGTGCGGCAACTAGCACAGATACGCAGTATTTT.

The rearrangement links TRBV12-3 or TRBV12-4 to TRBJ1-2; D not certain. V lost 6 bases to trimming and J lost 4 bases, with 15 bases between them. The CDR3 is made up of 14 amino acids. The CDR3, as DNA: TGTGCCAGCAGACTGGATGCGGGAACCTATGGCTACACCTTC. Translation: CASRLDAGTYGYTF.

This chain joins TRBV3-1 and TRBJ2-3, with 11 nucleotides matching TRBD2. The germline V gene encodes CDR1 LGHDT and CDR2 YNNKEL (reference sequence). J gave up 1 base and V 2 bases, and 2 bases lay outside the gene matches. The CDR3 is made up of 16 amino acids. The CDR3: CASSQRTSGRTDTQYF. CDR3 nucleotide sequence: TGTGCCAGCAGCCAACGGACTAGCGGGCGCACAGATACGCAGTATTTT.

This clonotype was observed at least ten times. The V and J genes are TRBV29-1 and TRBJ2-2, with D perhaps TRBD1 (5 bases). V lost 3 bases and J lost 6, with 11 bases in between. Germline CDR1 reads SQVTM; CDR2 reads ANQGSEA. The CDR3 is 13 amino acids. Here the CDR3 reads CSVDQGYPGELFF. The CDR3 region has the DNA TGCAGCGTTGATCAGGGTTACCCCGGGGAGCTGTTTTTT.

This clonotype was seen only a few times. The V call is TRBV29-1, the J call TRBJ2-3; TRBD1 might be the D (6 bases). This CDR3 region has 15 residues. CDR1 and CDR2 (germline): SQVTM, ANQGSEA. V dropped 2 bases and J dropped 1 base, with 13 bases sitting between them. The CDR3 sequence is CSVEKQGRGTDTQYF. CDR3 nucleotides: TGCAGCGTTGAAAAACAGGGAAGGGGCACAGATACGCAGTATTTT.

The rearrangement links TRBV27 to TRBJ1-1, with D maybe TRBD1 (6 bases). With 7 bases removed from V and 0 bases from J, the gap between germline ends came to 12 bases. Germline CDR1 MNHEY, CDR2 SMNVEV (reference sequence). CDR3 length: 14 residues. The CDR3 DNA follows: TGTGCCAGCAAAATGACAGGAGTGAACACTGAAGCTTTCTTT. Translated, it gives CASKMTGVNTEAFF.

The chain couples TRBV28 to TRBJ2-3; D remains unclear. Deletions cut 11 bases from V and 6 bases from J, with 9 bases between. Germline CDR1 is MDHEN and CDR2 is SYDVKM. The CDR3 length is 10 residues. The CDR3 bases are TGTGCCGCAGGCCCGGATACGCAGTATTTT. It specifies CAAGPDTQYF.

This clonotype was counted only a few times. This chain connects TRBV4-3 to TRBJ2-1; no reliable D call. There are 15 residues in the CDR3. The germline V gene has CDR1 LGHNA and CDR2 YSLEER. The V and J ends lost 0 bases and 1 base respectively, with 7 bases between them. The CDR3 spells CASSQDSRSYNEQFF. The CDR3 nucleotides read TGCGCCAGCAGCCAAGATTCCCGGTCCTACAATGAGCAGTTCTTC.

The table lists this clonotype with a count of one. This chain uses TRBV20-1 with TRBJ1-2; D perhaps matches TRBD1 (6 bases). The CDR3 is 14 residues long. Germline loops: CDR1 DFQATT, CDR2 SNEGSKA (reference sequence). V dropped 0 bases and J dropped 9 bases, with 17 bases sitting between them. CDR3 sequence reads: CSARDTGKRGSYTF. The CDR3 coding sequence is TGCAGTGCTAGAGATACGGGAAAGAGGGGGAGCTACACCTTC.

The chain couples TRBV28 to TRBJ1-1; 7 nucleotides align to TRBD1. The CDR3 is 13 amino acids. From germline, CDR1 is MDHEN and CDR2 SYDVKM. V dropped 5 bases and J dropped 4; count of bases not matched to a gene: 4. CDR3 nucleotides: TGTGCCAGCAGTGTTACAGGGGCCACTGAAGCTTTCTTT. It encodes CASSVTGATEAFF. Variable domain in full (rest from reference TRBV28 and TRBJ1-1): DVKVTQSSRYLVKRTGEKVFLECVQDMDHENMFWYRQDPGLGLRLIYFSYDVKMKEKGDIPEGYSVSREKKERFSLILESASTNQTSMYLCASSVTGATEAFFGQGTRLTVV.